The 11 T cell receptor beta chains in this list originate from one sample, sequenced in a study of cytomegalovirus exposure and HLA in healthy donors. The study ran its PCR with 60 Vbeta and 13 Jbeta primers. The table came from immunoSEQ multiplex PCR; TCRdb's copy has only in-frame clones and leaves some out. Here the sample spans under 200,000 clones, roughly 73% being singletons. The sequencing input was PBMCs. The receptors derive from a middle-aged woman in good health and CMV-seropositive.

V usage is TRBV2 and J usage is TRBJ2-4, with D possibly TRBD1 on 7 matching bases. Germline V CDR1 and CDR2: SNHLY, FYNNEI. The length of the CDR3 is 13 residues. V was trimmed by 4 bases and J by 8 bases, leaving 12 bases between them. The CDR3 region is CASSVRGEDIQYF. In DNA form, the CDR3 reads TGTGCCAGCAGTGTCAGGGGGGAGGACATTCAGTACTTC.

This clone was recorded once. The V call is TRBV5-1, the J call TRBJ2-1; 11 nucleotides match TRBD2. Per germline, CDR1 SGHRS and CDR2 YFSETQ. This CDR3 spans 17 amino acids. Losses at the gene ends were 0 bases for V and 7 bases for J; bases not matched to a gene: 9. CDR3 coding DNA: TGCGCCAGCAGCTTGGCCGGGCTAGCGGGAGGCCGGAATGAGCAGTTCTTC. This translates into CASSLAGLAGGRNEQFF.

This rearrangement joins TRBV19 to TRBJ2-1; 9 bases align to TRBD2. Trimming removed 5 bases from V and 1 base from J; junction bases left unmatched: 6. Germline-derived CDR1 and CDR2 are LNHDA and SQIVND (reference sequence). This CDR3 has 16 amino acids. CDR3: CASSQLTSGSYNEQFF. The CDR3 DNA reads TGTGCCAGTAGTCAACTGACTAGCGGATCCTACAATGAGCAGTTCTTC.

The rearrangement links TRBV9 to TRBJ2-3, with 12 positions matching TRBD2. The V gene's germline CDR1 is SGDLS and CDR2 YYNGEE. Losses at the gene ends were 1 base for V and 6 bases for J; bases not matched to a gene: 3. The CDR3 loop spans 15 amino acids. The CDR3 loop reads CASSVLAGGPDTQYF. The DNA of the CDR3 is TGTGCCAGCAGCGTACTAGCGGGAGGGCCCGATACGCAGTATTTT.

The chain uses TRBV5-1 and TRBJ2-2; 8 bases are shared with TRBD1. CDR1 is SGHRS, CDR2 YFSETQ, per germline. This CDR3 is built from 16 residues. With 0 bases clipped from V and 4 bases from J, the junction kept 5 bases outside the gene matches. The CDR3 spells CASSLGQGASTGELFF. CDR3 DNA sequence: TGCGCCAGCAGCTTGGGTCAGGGGGCTAGCACCGGGGAGCTGTTTTTT.

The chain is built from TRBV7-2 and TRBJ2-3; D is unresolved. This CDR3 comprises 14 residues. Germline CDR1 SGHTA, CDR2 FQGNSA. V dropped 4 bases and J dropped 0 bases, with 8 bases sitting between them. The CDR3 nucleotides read TGTGCCAGCAGCTCCCGCCGGAGCACAGATACGCAGTATTTT. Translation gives CASSSRRSTDTQYF.

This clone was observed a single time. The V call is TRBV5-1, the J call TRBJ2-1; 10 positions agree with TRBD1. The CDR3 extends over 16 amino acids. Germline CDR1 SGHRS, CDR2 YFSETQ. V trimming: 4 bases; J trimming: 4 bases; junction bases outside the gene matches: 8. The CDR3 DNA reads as TGCGCCAGCAGCGAACTCCGGGACAGGGGATACAATGAGCAGTTCTTC. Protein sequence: CASSELRDRGYNEQFF.

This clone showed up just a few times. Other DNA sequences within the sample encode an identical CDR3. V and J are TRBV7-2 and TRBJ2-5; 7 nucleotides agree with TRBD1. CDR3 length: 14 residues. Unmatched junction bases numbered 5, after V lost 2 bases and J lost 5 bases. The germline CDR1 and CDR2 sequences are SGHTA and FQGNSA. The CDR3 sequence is CASSLSGTAETQYF. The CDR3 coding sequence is TGTGCCAGCAGCTTATCTGGGACAGCCGAGACCCAGTACTTC.

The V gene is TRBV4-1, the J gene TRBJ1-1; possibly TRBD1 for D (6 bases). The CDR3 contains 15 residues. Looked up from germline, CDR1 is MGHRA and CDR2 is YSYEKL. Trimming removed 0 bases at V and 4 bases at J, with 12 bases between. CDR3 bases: TGCGCCAGCAGCCAAGACACACAGGGCGGCACTGAAGCTTTCTTT. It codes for CASSQDTQGGTEAFF.

The CDR3 sequence is CSALRSSEAFF. In nucleotides, the CDR3 is TGCAGTGCTCTACGGAGCTCTGAAGCTTTCTTT. The chain has TRBV20-1 and TRBJ1-1; D remains ambiguous. Germline CDR1 is DFQATT and CDR2 is SNEGSKA (reference sequence). The CDR3 consists of 11 residues. Trimming shortened V by 5 bases and J by 6 bases, and 10 bases separated the two germline ends.

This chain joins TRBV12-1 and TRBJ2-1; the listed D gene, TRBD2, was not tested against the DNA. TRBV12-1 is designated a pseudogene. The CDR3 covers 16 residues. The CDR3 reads CASSFLREGLVNEQFF. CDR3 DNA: TGTGCCAGCAGCTTTTTACGGGAGGGCCTGGTCAATGAGCAGTTCTTC.